These T cell receptor beta chains were read from a single sample in a study of T-cell memory formation after mild COVID-19. One entry per CDR3 protein, called by TCRdb with MiXCR from the 5' RACE reads. This table holds about 360,000 distinct CDR3 sequences, over 13% found once. The specimen sequenced was PBMCs or a T cell subset sorted from them (not recorded which). All receptors come from a man younger than 35 who had mild COVID-19 (a few samples of this study predate the infection). Cell type and time point are not known. Both conserved end residues are trimmed from each CDR3. Each record gives: clone size, V gene, J gene, CDR3 protein. Only some rows state a clone size, as once, few, many or a class for expanded clones.

clone size: few
V gene: TRBV5-1
J gene: TRBJ2-2
CDR3 protein: ASSPRGDTGELF

clone size: many
V gene: TRBV5-1
J gene: TRBJ1-5
CDR3 protein: ASSPDRAGQPQH

clone size: -
V gene: TRBV4-3
J gene: TRBJ2-5
CDR3 protein: ASSRDSYQETQY

clone size: -
V gene: TRBV6-1
J gene: TRBJ2-7
CDR3 protein: ASSRLAGDPYEQY

clone size: -
V gene: TRBV12-5
J gene: TRBJ1-3
CDR3 protein: ASGSPGTYSSGNTIY

clone size: -
V gene: TRBV30
J gene: TRBJ2-1
CDR3 protein: AWSVGTGVDNEQF

clone size: few
V gene: TRBV14
J gene: TRBJ1-1
CDR3 protein: ASSQDPSRWDTEAF

clone size: -
V gene: TRBV5-1
J gene: TRBJ1-2
CDR3 protein: ASSPRWVGIGNGYT

clone size: many
V gene: TRBV7-3
J gene: TRBJ2-7
CDR3 protein: ASSDYVQPYEQY

clone size: -
V gene: TRBV6-6
J gene: TRBJ2-2
CDR3 protein: ASSYSREGDGELF